A single sample gave rise to the 29 T cell receptor beta chains below, sequenced in a study of radiotherapy plus CTLA-4 blockade in lung cancer. Only in-frame clones appear in the TCRdb table, and some are missing; sequencing was by immunoSEQ multiplex PCR. The sample contains roughly 77,000 clones, roughly 74% of which appear only once. Sequences were derived from peripheral blood, sampled from a patient treated with radiotherapy plus ipilimumab. All receptors come from a human donor with non-small cell lung cancer whose response to radiotherapy plus ipilimumab could not be evaluated.

The chain is built from TRBV29-1 and TRBJ1-2, with D maybe TRBD1 (6 bases). This CDR3 is 15 amino acids long. Per germline, CDR1 SQVTM and CDR2 ANQGSEA. V was cut by 1 base and J by 4 bases, with 16 bases left in between. The CDR3 nucleotides read TGCAGCGTTGAAGTAGTAGAGACAGGAGGCTATGGCTACACCTTC. Protein product: CSVEVVETGGYGYTF.

This clone was detected only once. The V gene is TRBV7-6, the J gene TRBJ1-4, with 8 nucleotides matching TRBD1. The CDR3 sequence is 18 residues long. Germline values: CDR1 SGHVS, CDR2 FNYEAQ. Losses at the gene ends were 2 bases for V and 3 bases for J; bases not matched to a gene: 11. CDR3 in amino acids: CASSLLSGQGFPNEKLFF. The CDR3 DNA sequence: TGTGCCAGCAGCTTATTGTCTGGACAGGGTTTCCCTAATGAAAAACTGTTTTTT.

This sequence joins TRBV30 and TRBJ1-1, with 9 bases aligning to TRBD1. CDR1 and CDR2 (germline): GTSNPN, SVGIG (reference sequence). This CDR3 has 13 amino acids. Unmatched junction bases numbered 5, after V lost 3 bases and J lost 6 bases. The CDR3 region is CAWRWDRVSEAFF. In nucleotides, the CDR3 is TGTGCCTGGAGGTGGGACAGGGTGTCTGAAGCTTTCTTT.

This clone was recorded a few times. This chain connects TRBV6-5 to TRBJ2-1, with D perhaps matching TRBD2 (6 bases). Germline CDR1 MNHEY, CDR2 SVGAGI. V shed 0 bases and J shed 6 bases, with 6 bases lying between them. The CDR3 has 13 residues. In DNA, the CDR3 is TGTGCCAGCAGTTACTCGACTAGCAATGAGCAGTTCTTC. Protein: CASSYSTSNEQFF.

The chain uses TRBV9 and TRBJ2-3; 7 bases are shared with TRBD2. V shed 0 bases and J 2 bases; nucleotides not matched to a gene: 3. The CDR3 contains 15 residues. The germline V gene encodes CDR1 SGDLS and CDR2 YYNGEE. The CDR3 nucleotides read TGTGCCAGCAGCGTAGTAGGGACTATCACAGATACGCAGTATTTT. Translation: CASSVVGTITDTQYF.

The chain is built from TRBV11-2 and TRBJ1-1; no reliable D call. Germline CDR1 reads SGHAT; CDR2 reads FQNNGV. The CDR3 runs 13 residues. The V and J ends lost 1 base and 4 bases respectively, with 7 bases between them. In DNA form, the CDR3 reads TGTGCCAGCAGCTTAGGGTCGGGCACTGAAGCTTTCTTT. It yields the protein CASSLGSGTEAFF.

V gene TRBV6-1 combines with J gene TRBJ1-1; maybe TRBD1 (5 bases). Germline assignment: CDR1 MNHNS and CDR2 SASEGT. CDR3 length: 14 residues. Deletions cut 6 bases from V and 3 bases from J, with 14 bases between. In DNA form, the CDR3 reads TGTGCCAGCAGGGGACCTGGAGGGGACACTGAAGCTTTCTTT. Protein: CASRGPGGDTEAFF.

The sample holds a few counts of this clone. This chain connects TRBV6-5 to TRBJ1-2; 8 nucleotides match TRBD1. Germline V gene lookup returns CDR1 MNHEY and CDR2 SVGAGI. The V gene end was trimmed by 5 bases and the J gene end by 6 bases; junction bases not matched to a gene: 5. This CDR3 contains 13 residues. The CDR3 is CASSVNRGDGYTF. CDR3 DNA sequence: TGTGCCAGCAGTGTTAACAGGGGGGATGGCTACACCTTC.

This rearrangement joins TRBV6-1 to TRBJ1-2; 9 nucleotides line up with TRBD1. V lost 4 bases, J lost 6 bases, and 9 bases stayed unmatched. In germline, CDR1 is MNHNS, CDR2 SASEGT. This CDR3 spans 15 amino acids. The CDR3 DNA follows: TGTGCCAGCAGTGGCTACAGGGGGCGCTTCGATGGCTACACCTTC. Amino acid sequence: CASSGYRGRFDGYTF.

This rearrangement joins TRBV2 to TRBJ2-2, with a possible D match to TRBD1 (5 bases). CDR1 and CDR2 from the germline V gene are SNHLY and FYNNEI. V shed 11 bases and J shed 1 base, with 8 bases lying between them. The CDR3 is 12 residues long. The CDR3, as DNA: TGTGCCTTCCAGGGGAACACCGGGGAGCTGTTTTTT. Its protein product is CAFQGNTGELFF.

The chain employs TRBV5-1 and TRBJ2-5; possible D gene TRBD1, 6 bases. The ends were cut back, 1 base at V and 2 bases at J, with 15 bases in the middle. The CDR3 consists of 16 residues. CDR1 is SGHRS, CDR2 YFSETQ, per germline. The CDR3: CASSLKQGSLQETQYF. The CDR3 nucleotides are TGCGCCAGCAGCTTGAAACAGGGTAGTTTGCAAGAGACCCAGTACTTC.

With respect to this clone: It is unclear where the CDR3 begins or ends on the DNA, so no DNA is shown, and the CDR3 is as TCRdb lists it. This sequence joins TRBV6-1 and TRBJ1-2; the table assigns TRBD1, which was not confirmed against the DNA. Counting both end residues, the CDR3 totals 15 amino acids. Germline CDR1 and CDR2: MNHNS and SASEGT. CDR3 in amino acids: CASSTSTGSFYGYTF.

The rearrangement joins TRBV5-1 to TRBJ2-1; 11 bases align to TRBD2. The length of the CDR3 is 16 residues. Trimming cost V 5 bases and J 1 base; bases outside gene matches: 5. Germline V gene sequence: CDR1 SGHRS, CDR2 YFSETQ. DNA of the CDR3: TGCGCCAGCAGGGAGAGACTAGCGGGGTCCTACAATGAGCAGTTCTTC. Amino acid sequence: CASRERLAGSYNEQFF.

CDR3: CASSSRTLLSNQPQHF. DNA for the CDR3: TGTGCCAGCAGTTCCCGGACATTACTAAGCAATCAGCCCCAGCATTTT. This chain links TRBV6-5 with TRBJ1-5, with TRBD1 as a possible D gene (5 bases). The CDR3 contains 16 residues. The V end was cut by 4 bases, the J end by 1 base, with 14 bases between. Germline V CDR1 and CDR2: MNHEY, SVGAGI.

The chain combines TRBV18 with TRBJ2-5, with TRBD2 matching over 9 bases. The J call is in doubt because the DNA end fits TRBJ2-7 better. The CDR3 extends over 15 amino acids. Germline V CDR1 and CDR2: KGHSH, LQKENI. CDR3 bases: TGTGCCAGCTCACCGGGGACTAGCCTACCAAACGAGCAGTACTTC. It is translated as CASSPGTSLPNEQYF.

CDR3 DNA: TGTGCCAGCAGCGGTGGACAGGGACTTTCCTACAATGAGCAGTTCTTC. As protein: CASSGGQGLSYNEQFF. This rearrangement joins TRBV5-4 to TRBJ2-1; 8 bases map to TRBD1. Germline CDR1 reads SGHNT; CDR2 reads YYREEE (reference sequence). CDR3 length: 16 residues. Trimming cost V 4 bases and J 1 base; bases outside gene matches: 7.

The chain carries TRBV23-1 and TRBJ2-3; 14 nucleotides line up with TRBD2. TRBV23-1 is treated as an ORF (open reading frame) with a function not yet certain. CDR3 size: 17 residues. The trim removed 1 base at V and 5 bases at J, leaving 5 bases unmatched. The CDR3 DNA follows: TGCGCCAGCAGTCAATTGGAGACTAGCGGGAGGGGAGATACGCAGTATTTT. Translating gives CASSQLETSGRGDTQYF.

In DNA, the CDR3 is TGTGCCAGCAGCTTGGACCGGGGACAGGGATTTTTAGAAAAACTGTTTTTT. It codes for CASSLDRGQGFLEKLFF. The chain links TRBV5-8 to TRBJ1-4; TRBD1 agrees at 9 bases. The CDR3 extends over 17 amino acids. J lost 8 bases, V lost 0 bases, and 11 bases had no gene match. In germline, CDR1 is SGHTS, CDR2 YDEGEE.

This clone was seen a handful of times. This chain links TRBV7-2 with TRBJ2-7; 7 bases fit TRBD2. The germline CDR1 and CDR2 sequences are SGHTA and FQGNSA. V shed 5 bases, J shed 4 bases, and the junction held 5 bases outside the gene matches. The CDR3 loop spans 13 amino acids. The CDR3 coding sequence is TGTGCCAGCAGCCCCCGAGCGGGGTACGAGCAGTACTTC. Protein sequence: CASSPRAGYEQYF.

The gene calls are TRBV19 and TRBJ2-2; 11 bases are shared with TRBD2. The germline CDR1 and CDR2 sequences are LNHDA and SQIVND (reference sequence). CDR3 length: 15 amino acids. V was clipped by 6 bases and J by 1 base; unmatched bases: 1. The CDR3 bases are TGTGCCAGTAGAGGACTAGCGGGGAACACCGGGGAGCTGTTTTTT. Translated, it gives CASRGLAGNTGELFF.

V is TRBV7-8 and J is TRBJ2-7; TRBD2 is a possible D gene (6 bases). Germline CDR1 SGHVS, CDR2 FQNEAQ. The CDR3 has 16 amino acids. Trimming cost V 5 bases and J 0 bases, with 17 bases left between them. The CDR3, as DNA: TGTGCCAGCAGCCGGCCGGGACTTTCAACCTCCTACGAGCAGTACTTC. It encodes CASSRPGLSTSYEQYF.

The gene calls are TRBV7-9 and TRBJ1-2; D is undetermined. Trimming shortened V by 1 base and J by 3 bases, and 6 bases separated the two germline ends. Germline values: CDR1 SEHNR, CDR2 FQNEAQ (reference sequence). The CDR3 extends over 13 amino acids. DNA for the CDR3: TGTGCCAGCAGCTTAGAGAGGGACTATGGCTACACCTTC. Its translation is CASSLERDYGYTF.

This clone was picked up a small number of times. V usage is TRBV11-3 and J usage is TRBJ1-2, with D possibly being TRBD1 (6 bases). CDR3 length equals 15 residues. Between the trimmed V and J ends, which lost 5 bases and 8 bases, there was a span of 21 bases. Per germline, CDR1 SGHNT and CDR2 YENEEA. CDR3 residues: CASSPPGQWPRGYTF. The CDR3 DNA reads as TGTGCCAGCAGCCCCCCAGGACAGTGGCCCCGGGGCTACACCTTC.

This sequence joins TRBV18 and TRBJ1-2, with TRBD1 matching 7 bases. This CDR3 spans 12 amino acids. Germline V gene data show CDR1 as KGHSH and CDR2 as LQKENI. Trimming removed 9 bases from V and 5 bases from J; junction bases left unmatched: 6. CDR3 sequence: CASAGTEYGYTF. The CDR3 nucleotides are TGTGCCAGTGCCGGGACAGAGTATGGCTACACCTTC.

The J gene is TRBJ1-2, the V gene TRBV4-3, with D possibly being TRBD1 (6 bases). Germline V lookup: CDR1 LGHNA, CDR2 YSLEER. Trimming left V 0 bases short and J 8 bases short, with 10 bases between. The CDR3 spans 13 residues. CDR3 DNA: TGCGCCAGCAGCCAAGAAGGCGGGGGCGGCTACACCTTC. Encoded protein: CASSQEGGGGYTF.

The gene calls are TRBV28 and TRBJ1-1, with a tentative D call TRBD1 (6 bases). Deletions cut 7 bases from V and 0 bases from J, with 15 bases between. This CDR3 is 15 amino acids long. Germline V gene lookup returns CDR1 MDHEN and CDR2 SYDVKM. The CDR3 DNA reads TGTGCCAGCAATGCCGGGGGGGACATGAACACTGAAGCTTTCTTT. It yields the protein CASNAGGDMNTEAFF.

This clone was counted only a few times. The V and J genes are TRBV30 and TRBJ1-1; 7 nucleotides line up with TRBD1. This CDR3 contains 13 residues. Germline V gene sequence: CDR1 GTSNPN, CDR2 SVGIG (reference sequence). With V trimmed by 4 bases and J by 4 bases, 6 bases remained unmatched. CDR3 residues: CAWNRQGFTEAFF. CDR3 nucleotide sequence: TGTGCCTGGAATAGACAGGGCTTCACTGAAGCTTTCTTT.

This clone was found once. The chain is built from TRBV18 and TRBJ2-3; D is uncertain. The germline gives CDR1 KGHSH, CDR2 LQKENI. Trimming cost V 8 bases and J 1 base, with 13 bases left between them. This CDR3 has 14 residues. The CDR3 loop reads CASLDRQGTDTQYF. DNA of the CDR3: TGTGCCAGCCTCGACCGGCAGGGCACAGATACGCAGTATTTT. Complete variable domain (other parts from reference TRBV18 and TRBJ2-3): NAGVMQNPRHLVRRRGQEARLRCSPMKGHSHVYWYRQLPEEGLKFMVYLQKENIIDESGMPKERFSAEFPKEGPSILRIQQVVRGDSAAYFCASLDRQGTDTQYFGPGTRLTVL.

The chain uses TRBV28 and TRBJ2-3, with TRBD1 matching 7 bases. J gave up 0 bases and V 3 bases, and 3 bases lay outside the gene matches. This CDR3 has 15 residues. Germline assignment: CDR1 MDHEN and CDR2 SYDVKM. The CDR3 here is CASSFGRGSTDTQYF. The CDR3 nucleotides are TGTGCCAGCAGTTTTGGCAGGGGGAGCACAGATACGCAGTATTTT.